The 10 T cell receptor beta chains below were found in one sample sequenced in a study of tumor-infiltrating lymphocytes in primary liver carcinoma. Making TCR beta cDNA involved 400 to 600 ng total RNA and a constant-region primer. Three nested multiplex PCR rounds, a slightly modified ARM-PCR method, built the TCR beta libraries. Amplification in the first two PCR rounds was performed using TRBV1-TRBV30 forward primers and a C-beta reverse primer for approximately 10 cycles each. From the multiplex PCR reads, TCRdb called clonotypes with MiXCR, one entry per CDR3 protein. The table shows fewer than 80,000 distinct CDR3 sequences, with 69% occurring only once. From roughly 20-30 mg of unsorted bulk tissue, DNA and RNA were co-extracted together. The specimen was tumor-adjacent normal liver tissue. Receptors were obtained from a man aged 40-49 years with primary liver carcinoma and hepatitis B virus infection.

Comments on this clonotype: With a much larger clone just one base away, this may be a read error. The chain joins TRBV28 to TRBJ2-1; D possibly matches TRBD1 or TRBD2 (5 bases each). Germline CDR1 and CDR2: MDHEN and SYDVKM. The ends were cut back, 7 bases at V and 10 bases at J, with 20 bases in the middle. This CDR3 is 14 amino acids long. CDR3 residues: CASNLPSQGVEQFF. For the CDR3, the DNA is TGTGCCAGCAACCTGCCCTCTCAGGGAGTGGAGCAGTTCTTC.

As to this clonotype: The CDR3 does not close with the conserved phenylalanine or tryptophan, likely indicating a read error. The V and J genes are TRBV29-1 and TRBJ2-7; TRBD2 aligns across 7 bases. The CDR3 loop spans 13 amino acids. The junction had 10 bases not matched to a gene; V was cut back by 5 bases and J by 6 bases. The germline CDR1 and CDR2 sequences are SQVTM and ANQGSEA. The CDR3: CSVQSRGGREQYL. CDR3 nucleotides: TGCAGCGTTCAATCAAGGGGAGGGCGCGAGCAGTACTTA.

The chain links TRBV7-9 to TRBJ2-3; D is unresolved. Germline V gene sequence: CDR1 SEHNR, CDR2 FQNEAQ (reference sequence). This CDR3 has 14 residues. Trimming pared 5 bases from V and 2 bases from J, leaving 11 bases between. CDR3 in amino acids: CASSISRFTDTQYF. The CDR3 region has the DNA TGTGCCAGCAGCATTAGCAGGTTCACAGATACGCAGTATTTT.

The V gene is TRBV6-1, the J gene TRBJ2-3; D ambiguous. The germline V gene has CDR1 MNHNS and CDR2 SASEGT. The CDR3 runs 14 residues. Trimming took off 3 bases at V and 1 base at J, with 8 bases between the two ends. CDR3 nucleotide sequence: TGTGCCAGCAGTGAGAGAAAGGGCACAGATACGCAGTATTTT. Protein product: CASSERKGTDTQYF.

To note about this clonotype: Relative to the germline gene, one junction end is altered; a read error may explain this. V and J are TRBV6-2 or TRBV6-3 and TRBJ2-5; D call uncertain. Germline CDR1 reads MNHEY; CDR2 reads SVGEGT. The CDR3 is 10 amino acids. Here the CDR3 reads CASSGETQYF. The CDR3 nucleotides are TGTGCCAGCAGTGGAGAGACACAGTACTTC.

On this clonotype: One end of the junction fails to match germline, which may point to a read error. The CDR3 nucleotides are TGTGCCAGCAGCTATACCAGCAACTCCTACAATGAGCACTTATTC. The encoded protein is CASSYTSNSYNEHLF. The gene calls are TRBV6-1 and TRBJ2-1; D not certain. CDR3 size: 15 residues. CDR1 and CDR2 from the germline V gene are MNHNS and SASEGT.

Comments on this clonotype: Sequence at one end of the junction differs from germline and may be a read error. The gene calls are TRBV6-2 or TRBV6-3 and TRBJ2-5; D is tentatively TRBD1 or TRBD2 (5 bases each). CDR3 size: 13 residues. Looked up from germline, CDR1 is MNHEY and CDR2 is SVGEGT. The CDR3 bases are TGTGCCAGCAATTATCTGGGGGTTCGGACCCTGAACTTC. It translates to CASNYLGVRTLNF.

On this clonotype itself: One end of the junction does not line up with germline, which may come from a read error. The chain joins TRBV11-2 to TRBJ2-3; D unclear. This CDR3 is 17 amino acids long. The germline gives CDR1 SGHAT, CDR2 FQNNGV. The CDR3: CASSFGQRPLSTVTQNF. CDR3 coding DNA: TGTGCCAGCAGCTTCGGGCAACGCCCATTAAGCACAGTTACGCAGAATTTT.

This clonotype occurred many times. At one boundary the junction diverges from the germline segment, which might be a read error. The chain employs TRBV28 and TRBJ1-1, with 7 bases lining up with TRBD1. Germline V gene data show CDR1 as MDHEN and CDR2 as SYDVKM. CDR3 length equals 14 residues. The CDR3 region has the DNA TGTGCCAGCACCTCGGGACAGACGAACACTGAAGCTCTCTTT. Translating it yields CASTSGQTNTEALF.

As to this clonotype: One end of the junction fails to match germline, which may point to a read error. The rearrangement joins TRBV4-1 to TRBJ2-1, with D perhaps given as TRBD1 or TRBD2 (5 bases each). Germline values: CDR1 MGHRA, CDR2 YSYEKL. This CDR3 spans 17 amino acids. CDR3 residues: CASSPGLAESSYNGQFF. The DNA of the CDR3 is TGCGCCAGCAGCCCGGGGCTAGCAGAAAGCTCCTACAATGGGCAGTTCTTC.